This note documents a single T cell receptor beta chain sequence. The data derive from a study of regulatory T cells in long-lasting Graves disease. The CDR3 consists of 15 residues. V lost 5 bases to trimming and J lost 0 bases, with 12 bases between them. Investigators prepared the TCR beta libraries by applying iRepertoire HTBI primers and Arm-PCR of CDR3 regions. TCRdb reprocessed the multiplex PCR reads with MiXCR, giving one entry per CDR3 protein. Seen here are roughly 500,000 distinct CDR3 sequences, around a fifth observed once, and the top ten hold 7% to 9%. Time point specified: persistent/refractory GD, antithyroid drugs over 5 years with positive TRAb. After RNA was extracted from PBMCs, the TCR library was made from it.

This TCR came from a female donor with Graves disease. V gene TRBV12-3 or TRBV12-4 combines with J gene TRBJ2-3; D may be TRBD1 or TRBD2 (6 bases each). Sequences were derived from peripheral blood mononuclear cells (PBMCs), sampled when the disease was refractory, from a patient treated with antithyroid drugs. The DNA for the CDR3 is TGTGCCAGCAGTCCCGCGGGGACAAGCACAGATACGCAGTATTTT. Protein: CASSPAGTSTDTQYF.